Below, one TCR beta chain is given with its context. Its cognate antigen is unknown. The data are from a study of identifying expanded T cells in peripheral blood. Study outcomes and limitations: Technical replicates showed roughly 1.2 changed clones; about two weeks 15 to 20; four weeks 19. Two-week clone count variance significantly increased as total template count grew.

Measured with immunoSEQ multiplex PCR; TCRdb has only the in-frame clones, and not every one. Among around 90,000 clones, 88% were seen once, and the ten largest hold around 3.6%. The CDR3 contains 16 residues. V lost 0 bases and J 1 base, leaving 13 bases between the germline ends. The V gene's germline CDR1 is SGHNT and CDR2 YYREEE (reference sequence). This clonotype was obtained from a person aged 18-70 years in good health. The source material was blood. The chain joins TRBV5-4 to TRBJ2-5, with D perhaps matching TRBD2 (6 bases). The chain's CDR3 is CASSLGQRAIQETQYF. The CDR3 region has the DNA TGTGCCAGCAGCTTGGGGCAGCGGGCTATCCAAGAGACCCAGTACTTC. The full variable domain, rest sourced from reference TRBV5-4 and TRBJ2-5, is ETGVTQSPTHLIKTRGQQVTLRCSSQSGHNTVSWYQQALGQGPQFIFQYYREEENGRGNFPPRFSGLQFPNYSSELNVNALELDDSALYLCASSLGQRAIQETQYFGPGTRLLVL.